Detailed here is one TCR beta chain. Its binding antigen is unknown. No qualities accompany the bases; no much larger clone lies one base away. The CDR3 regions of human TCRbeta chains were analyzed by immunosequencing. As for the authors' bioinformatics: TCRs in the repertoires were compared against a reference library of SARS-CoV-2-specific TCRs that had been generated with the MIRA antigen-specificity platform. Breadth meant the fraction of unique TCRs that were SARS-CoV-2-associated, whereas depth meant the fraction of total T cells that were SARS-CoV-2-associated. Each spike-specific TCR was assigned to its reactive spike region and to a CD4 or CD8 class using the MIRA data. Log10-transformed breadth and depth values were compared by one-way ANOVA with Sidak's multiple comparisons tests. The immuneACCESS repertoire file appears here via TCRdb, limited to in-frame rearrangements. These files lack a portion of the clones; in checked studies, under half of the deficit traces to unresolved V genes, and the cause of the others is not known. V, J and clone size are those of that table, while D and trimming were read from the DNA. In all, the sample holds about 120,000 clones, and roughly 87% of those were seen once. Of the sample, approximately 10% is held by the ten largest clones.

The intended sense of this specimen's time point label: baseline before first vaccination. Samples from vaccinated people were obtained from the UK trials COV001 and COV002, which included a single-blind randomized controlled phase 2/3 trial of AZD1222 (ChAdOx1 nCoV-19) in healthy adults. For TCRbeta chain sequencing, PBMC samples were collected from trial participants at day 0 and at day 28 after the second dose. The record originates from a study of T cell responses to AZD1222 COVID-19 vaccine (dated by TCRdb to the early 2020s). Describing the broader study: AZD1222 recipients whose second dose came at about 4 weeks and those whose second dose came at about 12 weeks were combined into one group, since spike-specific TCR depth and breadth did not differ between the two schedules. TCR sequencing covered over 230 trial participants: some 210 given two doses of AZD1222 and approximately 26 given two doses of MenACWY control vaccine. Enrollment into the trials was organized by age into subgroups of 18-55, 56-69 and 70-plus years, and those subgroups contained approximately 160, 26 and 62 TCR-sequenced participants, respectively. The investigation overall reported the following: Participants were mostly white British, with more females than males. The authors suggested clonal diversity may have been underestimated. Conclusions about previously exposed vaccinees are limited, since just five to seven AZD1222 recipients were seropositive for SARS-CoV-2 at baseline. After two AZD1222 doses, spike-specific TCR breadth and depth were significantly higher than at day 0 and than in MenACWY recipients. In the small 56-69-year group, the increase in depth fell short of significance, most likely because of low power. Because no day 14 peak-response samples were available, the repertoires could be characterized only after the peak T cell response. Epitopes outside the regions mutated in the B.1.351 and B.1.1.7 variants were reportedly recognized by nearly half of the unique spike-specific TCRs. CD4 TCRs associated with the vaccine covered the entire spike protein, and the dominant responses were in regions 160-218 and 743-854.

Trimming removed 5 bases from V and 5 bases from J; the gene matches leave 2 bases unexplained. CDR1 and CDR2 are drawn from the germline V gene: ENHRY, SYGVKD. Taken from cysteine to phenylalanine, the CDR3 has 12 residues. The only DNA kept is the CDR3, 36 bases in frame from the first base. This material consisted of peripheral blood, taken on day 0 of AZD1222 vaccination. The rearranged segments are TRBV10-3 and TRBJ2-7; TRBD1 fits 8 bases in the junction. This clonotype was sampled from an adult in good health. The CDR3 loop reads CAISTGGDEQYF. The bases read TGTGCCATCAGTACAGGGGGTGACGAGCAGTACTTC.